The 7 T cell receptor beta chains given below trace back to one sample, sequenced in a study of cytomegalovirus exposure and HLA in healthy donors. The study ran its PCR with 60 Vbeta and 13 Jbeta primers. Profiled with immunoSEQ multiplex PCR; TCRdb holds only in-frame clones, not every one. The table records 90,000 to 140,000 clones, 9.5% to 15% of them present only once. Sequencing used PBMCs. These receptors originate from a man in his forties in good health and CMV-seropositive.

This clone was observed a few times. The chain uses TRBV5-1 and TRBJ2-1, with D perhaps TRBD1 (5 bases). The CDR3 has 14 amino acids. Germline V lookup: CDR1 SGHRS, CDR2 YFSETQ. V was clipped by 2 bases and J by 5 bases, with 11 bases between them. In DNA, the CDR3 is TGCGCCAGCAGCTTCTCACAGGTGAACAATGAGCAGTTCTTC. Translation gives CASSFSQVNNEQFF.

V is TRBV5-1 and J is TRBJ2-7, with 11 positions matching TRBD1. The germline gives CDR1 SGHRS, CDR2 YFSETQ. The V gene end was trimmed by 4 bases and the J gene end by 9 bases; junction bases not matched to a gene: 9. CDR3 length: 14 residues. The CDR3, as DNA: TGCGCCAGCAGCCCGGGGACAGGGGGGATGGGGCAGTACTTC. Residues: CASSPGTGGMGQYF.

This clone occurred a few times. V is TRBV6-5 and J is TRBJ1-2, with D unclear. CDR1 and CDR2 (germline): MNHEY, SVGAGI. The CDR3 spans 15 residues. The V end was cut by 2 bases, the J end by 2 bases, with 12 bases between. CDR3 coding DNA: TGTGCCAGCAGTTACGGTGTCGGGAGCAACTATGGCTACACCTTC. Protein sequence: CASSYGVGSNYGYTF.

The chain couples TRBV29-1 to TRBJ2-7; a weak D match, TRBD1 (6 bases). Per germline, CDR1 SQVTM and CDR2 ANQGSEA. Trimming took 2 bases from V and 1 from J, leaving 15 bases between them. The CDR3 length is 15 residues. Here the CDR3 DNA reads TGCAGCGTTGAAAGTGGTACAGGGCCTTCCTACGAGCAGTACTTC. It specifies CSVESGTGPSYEQYF.

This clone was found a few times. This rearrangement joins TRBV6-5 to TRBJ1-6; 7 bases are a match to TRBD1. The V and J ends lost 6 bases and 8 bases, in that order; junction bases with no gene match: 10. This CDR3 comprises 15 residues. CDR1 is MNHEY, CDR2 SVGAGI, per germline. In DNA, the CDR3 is TGTGCCAGCAGGCGGCAGGGGGTCGTATATTCACCCCTCCACTTT. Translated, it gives CASRRQGVVYSPLHF.

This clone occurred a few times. The DNA of the CDR3 is TGTGCCAGCAGCTTAGTGGTGCGAACTTTGGCCTACAATGAGCAGTTCTTC. Protein product: CASSLVVRTLAYNEQFF. V is TRBV11-2 and J is TRBJ2-1, with D hard to call. Germline V lookup: CDR1 SGHAT, CDR2 FQNNGV. The V and J ends lost 1 base and 2 bases respectively, with 15 bases between them. This CDR3 region has 17 residues.

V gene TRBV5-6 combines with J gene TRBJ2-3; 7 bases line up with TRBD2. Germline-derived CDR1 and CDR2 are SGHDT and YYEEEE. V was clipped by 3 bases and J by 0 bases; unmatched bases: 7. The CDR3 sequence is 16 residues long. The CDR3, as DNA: TGTGCCAGCAGCTGGGGAGCGGGGTTAAGCACAGATACGCAGTATTTT. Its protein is CASSWGAGLSTDTQYF.